This T cell receptor (beta chain) appears in the sequencing data of a study of OX40 agonist ivuxolimab in advanced cancers. Study-level background: Ivuxolimab was a fully human IgG2 agonistic monoclonal antibody targeting the costimulatory receptor OX40 (CD134). Intravenous ivuxolimab was administered to patients every 2 weeks at six dose levels: 0.01, 0.1, 0.3, 1.5, 3 and 10 mg/kg. Of the 52 patients in dose escalation, around 20 had hepatocellular carcinoma, roughly 15 had melanoma, 9 had renal cell carcinoma and 9 had head and neck cancer. In the dose-escalation cohort, 82.7% of patients were male, and the mean age was approximately 60 years, with a range of about 23 to 85. Patients were allowed to have had prior anti-PD-1, anti-PD-L1 or anti-CTLA-4 therapy, and 40% of the dose-escalation patients had been treated with checkpoint inhibitors. Partial responses were achieved by three dose-escalation patients, of whom one had hepatocellular carcinoma and two had cutaneous melanoma. The purpose of peripheral TCRbeta sequencing was to test whether ivuxolimab changed TCR sequence diversity and led to clonal T-cell expansion. The paper describes the monotherapy dose-escalation part (N of about 57 patients) of the phase I trial of ivuxolimab.

For sequencing of the TCRbeta CDR3 region, genomic DNA was extracted from the sorted cells. The immunoSEQ Assay was used to sequence the TCRbeta CDR3 regions. What TCRdb holds here is the immuneACCESS table cut down to in-frame rearrangements. Part of the clones is not present; checked against another copy, under half of the missing clones reflect an unresolved V gene, and the others are unexplained. In all, the sample holds about 70,000 clones, and about 91% of those were seen once. Jointly, the top ten make up around 2.3% of the sample. Paper-wide results and their limitations: Antigen specificity was not determined for the clonally expanded peripheral T cells. At doses of 0.1 to 3.0 mg/kg, clonal expansion of both CD4+ and CD8+ T cells in blood was seen between baseline and week 6. On average, CD8+ T cells showed more expanded clones than CD4+ T cells after ivuxolimab. In the 0.1-3.0 mg/kg groups, partial responders were among the patients with the lowest normalized peripheral clonal expansion, particularly in CD8+ T cells. Low levels of normalized T-cell clonal expansion were also seen in some nonresponding patients.

The cysteine opens and the phenylalanine closes a CDR3 of 14 amino acids. The kept DNA is CDR3 alone, 42 bases in frame from the first base. Reading the germline V gene gives CDR1 SGHVS and CDR2 FNYEAQ. Germline trimming amounts to 5 bases on V and 3 bases on J, with 6 as the count of junction bases outside the gene matches. Patients with a history of autoimmune disease or receiving systemic immunosuppression were excluded from the trial. Peripheral blood for TCR sequencing was collected from all dose cohorts at baseline, on cycle 4 day 1, and on cycle 7 day 1. Samples were obtained from an open-label, multicenter, first-in-human phase I dose-escalation trial of ivuxolimab. The trial enrolled adults with locally advanced or metastatic head and neck squamous cell, hepatocellular, melanoma or renal cell carcinoma. CD4+ and CD8+ T cells were sorted separately from peripheral blood before TCR sequencing.

On this clone: Its antigen target is currently unknown. No qualities accompany the bases; no much larger clone lies one base away.

The rearranged chain carries TRBV7-6 and TRBJ2-7, and TRBD1 matches 8 of the central bases. The receptor was isolated from an adult with an advanced solid tumor such as melanoma, head and neck, liver or kidney cancer. Material: CD4+ or CD8+ T cells sorted from blood, obtained in a trial of the OX40 agonist ivuxolimab. The nucleotide sequence is given as TGTGCCAGCAGCCCAGGGACAGGTCTCTACGAGCAGTACTTC. This codes for CASSPGTGLYEQYF.